This TCR beta chain was obtained from a study of T cells in Graves' hyperthyroidism and ophthalmopathy. Findings and limits, study-wide: Also found in blood were most expanded thyroid clonotypes above 0.001. The model foresaw ophthalmopathy a median about 6.1 months prior to onset. Stable hyperthyroidism and ophthalmopathy were separated using 13 V-J signatures.

The CDR3 runs 14 residues. Germline loops: CDR1 SQVTM, CDR2 ANQGSEA. This clonotype is a singleton in its sample. The antigen remains unidentified. The junction and the germline gene differ at one end; a read error may be behind it. Any patient presenting with uncontrolled infection, other autoimmune disease, pregnancy or lactation was left out. Researchers took RNA transcripts and amplified the TCR beta CDR3 regions from them. RT-PCR in the first round (using the HTBI primer set) targeted the TCR CDR3. TCRdb re-called the multiplex PCR reads through MiXCR, storing one row per CDR3 protein. The table includes 500,000 to 700,000 distinct CDR3 sequences, 16% detected once.

This receptor was identified in a woman between 18 and 29 years old with Graves' hyperthyroidism. The sequencing input was blood. The chain recombines TRBV29-1 with TRBJ2-7, with TRBD1 matching over 7 bases. The CDR3 spells CSVEEQGSSYEQYF. As DNA, the CDR3 is TGCAGCGTGGAAGAACAGGGGAGCTCCTACGAGCAGTACTTC.